This TCR beta chain originates from a study of identical twins. Per germline, CDR1 LGHDT and CDR2 YNNKEL (reference sequence). The length of the CDR3 is 17 residues. The ends were cut back, 0 bases at V and 1 base at J, with 13 bases in the middle. Findings and limits, study-wide: The study drew conclusions from cross-sectional statistical analysis, not from following the same donors. Models came in too low on out-of-frame TCR alpha sharing in monozygotic twins. When twins shared out-of-frame alpha sequences, those sequences had excess low generation probability.

TCRdb re-called the 5' RACE reads through MiXCR, storing one row per CDR3 protein. The sample consists of some 260,000 distinct CDR3 sequences, roughly 13% of them appearing once. Only healthy Caucasians were included as donors. This clonotype has at least ten counts. Its specificity is not known. The sample was memory (CD45RO+) T cells sorted from blood. This TCR came from a woman under 30 in good health. V is TRBV3-1 and J is TRBJ2-4; D unclear. The CDR3 is CASSQDRTDRAKNIQYF. In DNA, the CDR3 is TGTGCCAGCAGCCAAGATCGAACGGATAGGGCCAAAAACATTCAGTACTTC.